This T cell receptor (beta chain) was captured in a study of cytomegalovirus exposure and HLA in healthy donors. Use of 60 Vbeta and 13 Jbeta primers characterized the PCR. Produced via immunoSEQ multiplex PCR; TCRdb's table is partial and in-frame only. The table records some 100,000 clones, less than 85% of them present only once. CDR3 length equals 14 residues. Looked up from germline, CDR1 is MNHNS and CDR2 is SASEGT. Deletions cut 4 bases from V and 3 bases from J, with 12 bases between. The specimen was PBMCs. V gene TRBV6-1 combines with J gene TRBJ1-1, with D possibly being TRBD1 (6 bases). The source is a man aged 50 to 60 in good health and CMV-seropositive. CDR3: CASSGQAWDTEAFF. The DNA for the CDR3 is TGTGCCAGCAGTGGACAGGCTTGGGACACTGAAGCTTTCTTT.